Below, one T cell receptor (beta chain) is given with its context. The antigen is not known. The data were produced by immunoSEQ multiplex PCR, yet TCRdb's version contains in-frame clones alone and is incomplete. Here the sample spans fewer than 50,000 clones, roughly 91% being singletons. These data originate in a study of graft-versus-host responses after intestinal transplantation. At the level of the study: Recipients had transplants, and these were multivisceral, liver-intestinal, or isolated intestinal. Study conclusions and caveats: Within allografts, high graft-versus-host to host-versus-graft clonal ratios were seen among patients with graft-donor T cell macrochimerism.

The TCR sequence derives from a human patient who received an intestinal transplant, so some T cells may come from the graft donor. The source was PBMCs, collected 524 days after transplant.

The CDR3: CASRKGTGANVLTF. CDR3 sequence (DNA): TGTGCCAGTCGAAAGGGGACTGGGGCCAACGTCCTGACTTTC. This chain joins TRBV19 and TRBJ2-6; tentatively, D is TRBD1 (5 bases). V lost 8 bases and J 2 bases, leaving 10 bases between the germline ends. Germline assignment: CDR1 LNHDA and CDR2 SQIVND (reference sequence). This CDR3 is 14 amino acids long. The full variable domain, its missing parts supplied by reference TRBV19 and TRBJ2-6, is DGGITQSPKYLFRKEGQNVTLSCEQNLNHDAMYWYRQDPGQGLRLIYYSQIVNDFQKGDIAEGYSVSREKKESFPLTVTSAQKNPTAFYLCASRKGTGANVLTFGAGSRLTVL.